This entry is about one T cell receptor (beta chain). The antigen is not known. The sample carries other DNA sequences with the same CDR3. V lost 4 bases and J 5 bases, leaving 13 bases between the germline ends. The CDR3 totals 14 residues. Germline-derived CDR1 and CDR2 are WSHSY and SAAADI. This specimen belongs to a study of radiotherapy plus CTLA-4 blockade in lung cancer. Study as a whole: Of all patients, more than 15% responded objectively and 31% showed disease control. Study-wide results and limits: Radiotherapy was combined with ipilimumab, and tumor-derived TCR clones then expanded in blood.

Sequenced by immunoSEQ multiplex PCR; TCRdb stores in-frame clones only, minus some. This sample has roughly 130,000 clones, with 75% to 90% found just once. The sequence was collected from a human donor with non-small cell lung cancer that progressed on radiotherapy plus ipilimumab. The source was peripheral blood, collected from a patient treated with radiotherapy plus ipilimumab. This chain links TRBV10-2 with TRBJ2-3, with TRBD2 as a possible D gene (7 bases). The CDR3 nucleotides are TGCGCCAGCAGTGTTGGGGGGGCTCAAGATACGCAGTATTTT. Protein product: CASSVGGAQDTQYF.